Below are 19 T cell receptor beta chains sequenced from a single sample in a study of cytomegalovirus exposure and HLA in healthy donors. This PCR relied on a set of 60 Vbeta primers and 13 Jbeta primers. Using immunoSEQ multiplex PCR, the repertoire was profiled, and TCRdb retains in-frame clones only, with some absent. The table records around 150,000 clones, approximately 80% of them present only once. The sample comprised PBMCs. The receptor source for this set is a man younger than 35 in good health and CMV-seronegative.

CDR3 amino acids: CASTWRDTQYF. The CDR3 region has the DNA TGTGCCAGTACCTGGCGGGATACGCAGTATTTT. The rearrangement joins TRBV25-1 to TRBJ2-3; no definite D call. The CDR3 covers 11 residues. Germline loops: CDR1 MGHDK, CDR2 SYGVNS. V was shortened by 9 bases and J by 6 bases, with 10 bases between the two germline ends.

V usage is TRBV7-3 and J usage is TRBJ2-3; D ambiguous. The V gene lost 5 bases and the J gene lost 0 bases, with 3 bases spanning the gap. Per germline, CDR1 SGHTA and CDR2 FQGTGA. This CDR3 is 12 amino acids long. CDR3 in DNA: TGTGCCAGCAGCCTGAGCACAGATACGCAGTATTTT. Its protein is CASSLSTDTQYF.

The genes are TRBV11-2 and TRBJ2-1, with a possible D match to TRBD1 (6 bases). Trimming took off 5 bases at V and 15 bases at J, with 23 bases between the two ends. Germline CDR1 is SGHAT and CDR2 is FQNNGV. The CDR3 runs 14 residues. For the CDR3, the DNA is TGTGCCAGCAGCCCCCTCCGGGACAAGGGCCTCCCGTTCTTC. Protein product: CASSPLRDKGLPFF.

The chain carries TRBV21-1 and TRBJ1-2; the tabulated D call, TRBD1, remains unverified against the DNA. TRBV21-1 is annotated as a pseudogene. This CDR3 contains 15 residues. The CDR3 region is CASSKGGARLYGYTF. The CDR3 coding sequence is TGTGCCAGCAGCAAAGGTGGGGCGCGGCTCTATGGCTACACCTTC.

The chain joins TRBV5-1 to TRBJ2-7; 7 nucleotides match TRBD1. The CDR3 is made up of 15 amino acids. Germline V gives CDR1 SGHRS, CDR2 YFSETQ. With 0 bases clipped from V and 0 bases from J, the junction kept 3 bases outside the gene matches. The CDR3 sequence: CASSLGQGVSYEQYF. CDR3 sequence (DNA): TGCGCCAGCAGCTTGGGCCAGGGGGTCTCCTACGAGCAGTACTTC.

This chain joins TRBV25-1 and TRBJ1-3; D is unclear. V lost 7 bases and J 0 bases, leaving 13 bases between the germline ends. The germline V gene has CDR1 MGHDK and CDR2 SYGVNS. The CDR3 contains 15 residues. In DNA, the CDR3 is TGTGCCAGCATACACTCGGGTGACTCTGGAAACACCATATATTTT. Translated: CASIHSGDSGNTIYF. The full variable domain, in which reference TRBV25-1 and TRBJ1-3 provide the parts outside the CDR3, is EADIYQTPRYLVIGTGKKITLECSQTMGHDKMYWYQQDPGMELHLIHYSYGVNSTEKGDLSSESTVSRIRTEHFPLTLESARPSHTSQYLCASIHSGDSGNTIYFGEGSWLTVV.

This clone appeared once. This CDR3 reads CASSKHRAMVNYGYTF. The CDR3 nucleotides read TGTGCCAGCAGTAAACACAGGGCTATGGTTAACTATGGCTACACCTTC. This chain uses TRBV27 with TRBJ1-2; weak D call: TRBD1 (6 bases). This CDR3 region has 16 residues. Trimming shortened V by 5 bases and J by 1 base, and 17 bases separated the two germline ends. Looked up from germline, CDR1 is MNHEY and CDR2 is SMNVEV (reference sequence).

The chain is built from TRBV5-6 and TRBJ2-1; D is possibly TRBD1 (5 bases). Germline V gene data show CDR1 as SGHDT and CDR2 as YYEEEE. This CDR3 is 17 amino acids long. Trimming left V 3 bases short and J 9 bases short, with 25 bases between. The CDR3 sequence is CASSSLPREELTGEQFF. As DNA, the CDR3 is TGTGCCAGCAGCTCCTTACCGAGAGAAGAGTTAACAGGTGAGCAGTTCTTC.

The chain couples TRBV7-2 to TRBJ2-6; 9 positions match TRBD1. The J segment lost 0 bases and the V segment lost 4 bases, leaving 4 bases of the junction unmatched. This CDR3 comprises 17 residues. CDR1 is SGHTA and CDR2 is FQGNSA in the germline V gene. The DNA of the CDR3 is TGTGCCAGCAGCTGGGGGACAGGGAACTCTGGGGCCAACGTCCTGACTTTC. Protein: CASSWGTGNSGANVLTF.

This chain uses TRBV5-1 with TRBJ2-3; 14 nucleotides agree with TRBD2. J lost 3 bases, V lost 4 bases, and 13 bases had no gene match. This CDR3 region has 19 residues. Germline V gene data show CDR1 as SGHRS and CDR2 as YFSETQ. CDR3 nucleotides: TGCGCCAGCAGCAAAGGACTAGCGGGGGGCGTGGTCGGAACAGATACGCAGTATTTT. Translation gives CASSKGLAGGVVGTDTQYF.

The chain uses TRBV7-2 and TRBJ2-3; 8 bases agree with TRBD2. V shed 4 bases and J 7 bases; nucleotides not matched to a gene: 4. Looked up from germline, CDR1 is SGHTA and CDR2 is FQGNSA. The CDR3 has 13 amino acids. CDR3 in amino acids: CASSSAGGNTQYF. As DNA, the CDR3 is TGTGCCAGCAGCTCGGCGGGGGGAAATACGCAGTATTTT.

The V and J genes are TRBV6-6 and TRBJ2-5; maybe TRBD2 (5 bases). Germline V lookup: CDR1 MNHNY, CDR2 SVGAGI (reference sequence). The germline V and J ends were trimmed by 2 bases and 5 bases, with 18 bases remaining between them. The CDR3 totals 16 residues. CDR3 in DNA: TGTGCCAGCAGTTACGCGGGCCCAATATCACACGAGACCCAGTACTTC. Residues: CASSYAGPISHETQYF.

The gene calls are TRBV5-1 and TRBJ2-7; weak D call: TRBD1 (6 bases). Germline lookup yields CDR1 SGHRS and CDR2 YFSETQ. The CDR3 totals 14 residues. Deletions cut 0 bases from V and 5 bases from J, with 12 bases between. DNA for the CDR3: TGCGCCAGCAGCTTGGCCCAGGGGATCCACGAGCAGTACTTC. This translates into CASSLAQGIHEQYF.

V gene TRBV28 combines with J gene TRBJ2-3; no firm D call. V dropped 7 bases and J dropped 3 bases, with 8 bases sitting between them. The CDR3 is 12 residues long. Germline loops: CDR1 MDHEN, CDR2 SYDVKM. The CDR3: CASNALTDTQYF. The CDR3 DNA follows: TGTGCCAGCAATGCCCTAACAGATACGCAGTATTTT.

This clone was counted a few times. The chain joins TRBV4-1 to TRBJ1-1; D remains unclear. V lost 1 base and J lost 5, with 11 bases in between. The germline CDR1 and CDR2 sequences are MGHRA and YSYEKL. The CDR3 consists of 14 residues. CDR3 protein: CASSQVWGETEAFF. As DNA, the CDR3 is TGCGCCAGCAGCCAAGTTTGGGGAGAAACTGAAGCTTTCTTT.

The chain has TRBV27 and TRBJ1-2; no reliable D call. Trimming took 5 bases from V and 14 from J, leaving 21 bases between them. Germline V gives CDR1 MNHEY, CDR2 SMNVEV (reference sequence). This CDR3 is built from 13 residues. The CDR3 DNA reads as TGTGCCAGCAGTCCCGCGGGAAACCCCCCCCGGACCTTC. Translating gives CASSPAGNPPRTF.

The rearrangement joins TRBV5-1 to TRBJ2-3, with 7 bases identical to TRBD1. CDR1 and CDR2 from the germline V gene are SGHRS and YFSETQ. V was clipped by 2 bases and J by 3 bases; unmatched bases: 3. This CDR3 has 14 amino acids. CDR3 nucleotides: TGCGCCAGCAGCTTCCGGGACAGAACAGATACGCAGTATTTT. It yields the protein CASSFRDRTDTQYF. The full variable domain, rest sourced from reference TRBV5-1 and TRBJ2-3, is KAGVTQTPRYLIKTRGQQVTLSCSPISGHRSVSWYQQTPGQGLQFLFEYFSETQRNKGNFPGRFSGRQFSNSRSEMNVSTLELGDSALYLCASSFRDRTDTQYFGPGTRLTVL.

The chain carries TRBV5-1 and TRBJ1-1; D call uncertain. The CDR3 is 15 amino acids. Germline CDR1 is SGHRS and CDR2 is YFSETQ. Trimming left V 6 bases short and J 4 bases short, with 19 bases between. CDR3 nucleotides: TGCGCCAGCAATCTGGAGGCCTCGGGGAGCACTGAAGCTTTCTTT. Amino acids: CASNLEASGSTEAFF. The full variable domain, with the rest looked up from reference TRBV5-1 and TRBJ1-1, is KAGVTQTPRYLIKTRGQQVTLSCSPISGHRSVSWYQQTPGQGLQFLFEYFSETQRNKGNFPGRFSGRQFSNSRSEMNVSTLELGDSALYLCASNLEASGSTEAFFGQGTRLTVV.

V usage is TRBV2 and J usage is TRBJ2-1; TRBD2 matches 11 bases. The CDR3 spans 14 residues. Per germline, CDR1 SNHLY and CDR2 FYNNEI. V dropped 7 bases and J dropped 4; count of bases not matched to a gene: 3. The DNA for the CDR3 is TGTGCCAGCAAAGGGACTAGCGGATACAATGAGCAGTTCTTC. Translation gives CASKGTSGYNEQFF.